Below are 19 T cell receptor beta chains sequenced from a single sample in a study of blood T cells in healthy people across ages. The authors ran a second PCR of about 7 to 12 cycles using a sample-barcoded 5' primer and a J-beta primer mix. TCRdb re-called the 5' RACE reads through MiXCR, storing one row per CDR3 protein. This sample has 1 million or so distinct CDR3 sequences, with under 55% found just once. Material: blood. These TCRs come from an older woman in good health.

In its sample, this clonotype was seen many times. V is TRBV20-1 and J is TRBJ2-3; 12 nucleotides align to TRBD2. CDR1 and CDR2 (germline): DFQATT, SNEGSKA (reference sequence). The CDR3 spans 15 residues. Trimming cost V 6 bases and J 8 bases; bases outside gene matches: 12. The CDR3 loop is CSAPGLAGRIGTQYF. The CDR3 nucleotides read TGCAGTGCCCCGGGACTAGCGGGCCGCATTGGTACGCAGTATTTT.

This chain links TRBV9 with TRBJ2-2; tentative D call: TRBD1 (6 bases). Per the germline V gene, CDR1 is SGDLS and CDR2 is YYNGEE. The CDR3 spans 18 residues. Trimming shortened V by 0 bases and J by 2 bases, and 17 bases separated the two germline ends. CDR3 nucleotides: TGTGCCAGCAGCGTAGTGCCAGGGGTTGGGTTCAACACCGGGGAGCTGTTTTTT. Its protein product is CASSVVPGVGFNTGELFF.

The chain links TRBV12-3 or TRBV12-4 to TRBJ1-2; no definite D call. The CDR3 sequence is 13 residues long. V shed 5 bases and J shed 5 bases, with 12 bases lying between them. CDR3: CASSVVADYGYTF. The CDR3 DNA reads as TGTGCCAGCAGTGTAGTGGCAGATTATGGCTACACCTTC.

J is TRBJ2-1 and V is TRBV7-7; 9 positions match TRBD2. The CDR3 contains 16 residues. Germline V gene data show CDR1 as SSHAT and CDR2 as FNYEAQ (reference sequence). J lost 6 bases, V lost 5 bases, and 11 bases had no gene match. CDR3 bases: TGTGCCAGCAGCGCCATGGCGGGAGGGCCTCTCAATGAGCAGTTCTTC. The encoded protein is CASSAMAGGPLNEQFF.

The rearrangement uses TRBV5-1 and TRBJ2-7; TRBD1 is a possible D gene (6 bases). Germline V gene data show CDR1 as SGHRS and CDR2 as YFSETQ. The germline V and J ends were trimmed by 7 bases and 3 bases, with 20 bases remaining between them. The CDR3 is made up of 15 amino acids. The CDR3 region has the DNA TGCGCCAGCGGGCCTCACCTGGGACAAATCTACGAGCAGTACTTC. Its translation is CASGPHLGQIYEQYF.

V and J are TRBV20-1 and TRBJ2-5, with D perhaps matching TRBD1 or TRBD2 (6 bases each). Matching the DNA end better, TRBJ2-7 makes the J call doubtful. CDR3 length: 14 amino acids. Germline V gene sequence: CDR1 DFQATT, CDR2 SNEGSKA (reference sequence). The CDR3 sequence: CSALLRGLGYEQYF. CDR3 sequence (DNA): TGCAGTGCCCTCCTCAGGGGACTCGGCTACGAGCAGTACTTC.

The chain carries TRBV11-2 and TRBJ2-3; 10 bases are shared with TRBD2. CDR3 length: 18 amino acids. J was trimmed by 1 base and V by 4 bases; bases with no gene match: 11. Germline V gene sequence: CDR1 SGHAT, CDR2 FQNNGV. The CDR3 coding sequence is TGTGCCAGCAGCTACCGAGCGGGAGGGGGCGCCGGCACAGATACGCAGTATTTT. Translation: CASSYRAGGGAGTDTQYF.

This clonotype appeared a single time. This chain uses TRBV7-9 with TRBJ2-3; weak D call: TRBD2 (6 bases). The CDR3 covers 15 residues. CDR1 is SEHNR, CDR2 FQNEAQ, per germline (reference sequence). With 4 bases removed from V and 6 bases from J, the gap between germline ends came to 17 bases. CDR3 region: CASSSTRTRADTQYF. The CDR3 DNA is TGTGCCAGCAGCTCGACTAGGACGCGGGCGGATACGCAGTATTTT. The variable domain in full, completed from reference TRBV7-9 and TRBJ2-3, reads DTGVSQNPRHKITKRGQNVTFRCDPISEHNRLYWYRQTLGQGPEFLTYFQNEAQLEKSRLLSDRFSAERPKGSFSTLEIQRTEQGDSAMYLCASSSTRTRADTQYFGPGTRLTVL.

The chain combines TRBV27 with TRBJ2-4; D assignment may be TRBD1 or TRBD2 (6 bases each). The length of the CDR3 is 14 residues. The V end lost 5 bases, the J end lost 7 bases, and 15 bases lay between the germline ends. CDR1 is MNHEY, CDR2 SMNVEV, per germline (reference sequence). The CDR3, as DNA: TGTGCCAGCAGTAGTTGGGGGGCCGGGAACATTCAGTACTTC. Encoded protein: CASSSWGAGNIQYF.

The chain carries TRBV24-1 and TRBJ2-1, with 7 nucleotides matching TRBD2. With 6 bases clipped from V and 10 bases from J, the junction kept 8 bases outside the gene matches. This CDR3 region has 13 residues. Germline V lookup: CDR1 KGHDR, CDR2 SFDVKD. The CDR3 loop is CATSTSGASEQFF. The CDR3 coding sequence is TGTGCCACCAGTACCAGCGGGGCCTCGGAGCAGTTCTTC.

The chain joins TRBV12-3 or TRBV12-4 to TRBJ2-3; 7 bases map to TRBD1. The CDR3 sequence is 17 residues long. The ends lost 6 bases at V and 1 base at J; junction bases unmatched: 13. CDR3: CASRTGSWEWGTDTQYF. The CDR3 nucleotides read TGTGCCAGCAGGACAGGGTCTTGGGAATGGGGCACAGATACGCAGTATTTT.

This clonotype was seen only a few times. The chain carries TRBV20-1 and TRBJ2-7; 9 bases agree with TRBD2. The germline CDR1 and CDR2 sequences are DFQATT and SNEGSKA (reference sequence). With 7 bases clipped from V and 2 bases from J, the junction kept 6 bases outside the gene matches. The CDR3 loop spans 13 amino acids. The CDR3 DNA sequence: TGCAGTGTTGTGGGCGGGAGGGCCTACGAGCAGTACTTC. Encoded protein: CSVVGGRAYEQYF.

CDR3 residues: CASSLARPYEQYF. The CDR3 DNA follows: TGTGCCAGCAGCCTAGCCAGACCCTACGAGCAGTACTTC. The chain recombines TRBV28 with TRBJ2-7, with a tentative D call TRBD2 (5 bases). CDR1 is MDHEN, CDR2 SYDVKM, per germline. Trimming left V 6 bases short and J 2 bases short, with 11 bases between. This CDR3 has 13 amino acids.

V and J are TRBV9 and TRBJ1-2; D gene ambiguous. With 3 bases removed from V and 1 base from J, the gap between germline ends came to 7 bases. Looked up from germline, CDR1 is SGDLS and CDR2 is YYNGEE. This CDR3 comprises 13 residues. In DNA form, the CDR3 reads TGTGCCAGCAGCGGGACCCATAACTATGGCTACACCTTC. Encoded protein: CASSGTHNYGYTF. The complete variable domain, with remaining parts taken from reference TRBV9 and TRBJ1-2, reads DSGVTQTPKHLITATGQRVTLRCSPRSGDLSVYWYQQSLDQGLQFLIQYYNGEERAKGNILERFSAQQFPDLHSELNLSSLELGDSALYFCASSGTHNYGYTFGSGTRLTVV.

The CDR3 DNA sequence: TGTGCCAGCAGTTATGTGGGGCCTAACGAGCAGTACTTC. It translates to CASSYVGPNEQYF. The chain joins TRBV27 to TRBJ2-7, with D tentatively TRBD1 (5 bases). V shed 4 bases and J shed 5 bases, with 12 bases lying between them. CDR3 length: 13 residues. In germline, CDR1 is MNHEY, CDR2 SMNVEV (reference sequence).

The chain is built from TRBV7-2 and TRBJ2-3, with no clear D. Germline V gene lookup returns CDR1 SGHTA and CDR2 FQGNSA. The V and J ends lost 8 bases and 4 bases respectively, with 10 bases between them. This CDR3 has 12 residues. CDR3 sequence (DNA): TGTGCCAGCGGTACTGGCGCAGATACGCAGTATTTT. It is translated as CASGTGADTQYF.

This clonotype occurred once. The gene calls are TRBV2 and TRBJ2-4, with TRBD2 identical over 10 bases. Germline V gene data show CDR1 as SNHLY and CDR2 as FYNNEI. J gave up 5 bases and V 0 bases, and 4 bases lay outside the gene matches. CDR3 length: 16 residues. The CDR3 loop reads CASSEAVAGGQNIQYF. CDR3 coding DNA: TGTGCCAGCAGTGAAGCTGTAGCGGGAGGACAAAACATTCAGTACTTC. Looking up the rest from reference TRBV2 and TRBJ2-4 gives the full variable domain: EPEVTQTPSHQVTQMGQEVILRCVPISNHLYFYWYRQILGQKVEFLVSFYNNEISEKSEIFDDQFSVERPDGSNFTLKIRSTKLEDSAMYFCASSEAVAGGQNIQYFGAGTRLSVL.

The V call is TRBV20-1, the J call TRBJ1-1; 10 positions match TRBD1. Germline assignment: CDR1 DFQATT and CDR2 SNEGSKA (reference sequence). The J segment lost 3 bases and the V segment lost 0 bases, leaving 4 bases of the junction unmatched. This CDR3 is 15 amino acids long. The CDR3 bases are TGCAGTGCTAGAGATGGAGACAGGGGGCACACTGAAGCTTTCTTT. Its protein product is CSARDGDRGHTEAFF.

This clonotype was observed a handful of times. The chain has TRBV3-1 and TRBJ2-7; D possibly corresponds to TRBD1 (5 bases). CDR3 size: 16 residues. Deletions cut 0 bases from V and 6 bases from J, with 18 bases between. The germline gives CDR1 LGHDT, CDR2 YNNKEL (reference sequence). Here the CDR3 reads CASSQDRARLAVEQYF. The CDR3 DNA reads TGTGCCAGCAGCCAAGACAGGGCTAGGTTGGCGGTCGAGCAGTACTTC.